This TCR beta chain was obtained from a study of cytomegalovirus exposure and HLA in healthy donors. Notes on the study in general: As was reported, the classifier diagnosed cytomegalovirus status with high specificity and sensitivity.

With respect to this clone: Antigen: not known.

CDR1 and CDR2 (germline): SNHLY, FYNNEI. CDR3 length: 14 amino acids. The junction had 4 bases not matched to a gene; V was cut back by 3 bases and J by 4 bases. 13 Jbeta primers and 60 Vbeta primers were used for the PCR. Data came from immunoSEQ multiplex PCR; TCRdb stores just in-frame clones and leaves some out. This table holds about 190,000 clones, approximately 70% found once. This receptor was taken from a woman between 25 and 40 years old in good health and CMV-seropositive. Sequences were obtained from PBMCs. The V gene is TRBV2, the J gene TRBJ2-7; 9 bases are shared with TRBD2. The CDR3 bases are TGTGCCAGCAGTGAGGGTCTAGCGGGGTACGAGCAGTACTTC. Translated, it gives CASSEGLAGYEQYF. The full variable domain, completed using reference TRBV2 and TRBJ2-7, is EPEVTQTPSHQVTQMGQEVILRCVPISNHLYFYWYRQILGQKVEFLVSFYNNEISEKSEIFDDQFSVERPDGSNFTLKIRSTKLEDSAMYFCASSEGLAGYEQYFGPGTRLTVT.